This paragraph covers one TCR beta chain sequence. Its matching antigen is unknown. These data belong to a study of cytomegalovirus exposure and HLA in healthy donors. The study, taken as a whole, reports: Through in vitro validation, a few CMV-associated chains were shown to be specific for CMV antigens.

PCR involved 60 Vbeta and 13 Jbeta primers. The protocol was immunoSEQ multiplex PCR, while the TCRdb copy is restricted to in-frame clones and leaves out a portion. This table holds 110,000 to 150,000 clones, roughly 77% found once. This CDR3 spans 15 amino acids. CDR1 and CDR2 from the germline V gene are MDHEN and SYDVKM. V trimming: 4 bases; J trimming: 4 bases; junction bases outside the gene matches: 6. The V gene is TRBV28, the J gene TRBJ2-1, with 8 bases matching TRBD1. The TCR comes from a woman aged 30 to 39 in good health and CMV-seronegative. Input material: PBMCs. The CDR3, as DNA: TGTGCCAGCAGTTCCCCCGGGACAGGATACAATGAGCAGTTCTTC. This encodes CASSSPGTGYNEQFF.